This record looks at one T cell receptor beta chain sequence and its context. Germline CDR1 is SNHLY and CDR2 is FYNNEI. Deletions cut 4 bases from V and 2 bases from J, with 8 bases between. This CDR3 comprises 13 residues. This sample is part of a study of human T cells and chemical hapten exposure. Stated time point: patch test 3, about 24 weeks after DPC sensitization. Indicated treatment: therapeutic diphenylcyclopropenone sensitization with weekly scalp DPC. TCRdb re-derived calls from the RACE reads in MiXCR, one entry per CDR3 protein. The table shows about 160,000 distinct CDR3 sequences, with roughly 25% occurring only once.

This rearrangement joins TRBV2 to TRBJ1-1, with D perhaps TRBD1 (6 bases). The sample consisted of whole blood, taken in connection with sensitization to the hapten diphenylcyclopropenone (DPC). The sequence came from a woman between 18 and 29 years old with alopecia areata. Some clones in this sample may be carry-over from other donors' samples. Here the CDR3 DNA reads TGTGCCAGCAGTGGACAGGTTAACACTGAAGCTTTCTTT. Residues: CASSGQVNTEAFF.